These T cell receptor beta chains were read from a single sample in a study of cytomegalovirus exposure and HLA in healthy donors. The data were produced by immunoSEQ multiplex PCR, yet TCRdb's version contains in-frame clones alone and is incomplete. The sample lists about 120,000 clones, approximately 81% occurring once. What was sequenced was PBMCs. All receptors derive from a woman under 40 in good health and CMV-seronegative. CDR3s include the opening cysteine and the closing phenylalanine or tryptophan. Each record gives: CDR3 protein, CDR3 DNA, V gene, D gene, clone size, J gene. D genes are given only for firm matches. Size is stated for part of the rows, as once, few or many counts, or as a class when the clone is expanded.

CDR3aa: CASSSRAQTEGYTF
CDR3nt: TGTGCCAGCAGTTCTCGGGCTCAGACAGAAGGCTACACCTTC
v_gene: TRBV27
d_gene: .
abundance: .
j_gene: TRBJ1-2

CDR3aa: CAWEGLETQYF
CDR3nt: TGTGCCTGGGAGGGCCTGGAGACCCAGTACTTC
v_gene: TRBV30
d_gene: .
abundance: .
j_gene: TRBJ2-5

CDR3aa: CASSTSAGGNNEQFF
CDR3nt: TGTGCCAGTAGTACGTCAGCGGGAGGGAACAATGAGCAGTTCTTC
v_gene: TRBV19
d_gene: TRBD2
abundance: .
j_gene: TRBJ2-1

CDR3aa: CASRRQREGANTGELFF
CDR3nt: TGCGCCAGCAGAAGACAGCGGGAGGGGGCGAACACCGGGGAGCTGTTTTTT
v_gene: TRBV5-1
d_gene: TRBD2
abundance: .
j_gene: TRBJ2-2

CDR3aa: CASSSSPGTSHEQYF
CDR3nt: TGTGCCAGCAGCTCCTCTCCCGGGACTAGCCACGAGCAGTACTTC
v_gene: TRBV11-3
d_gene: TRBD2
abundance: .
j_gene: TRBJ2-7

CDR3aa: CASSANRGGEKLFF
CDR3nt: TGTGCCAGCAGTGCCAACAGGGGGGGGGAAAAACTGTTTTTT
v_gene: TRBV27
d_gene: TRBD1
abundance: .
j_gene: TRBJ1-4

CDR3aa: CASSPRTPYNEQFF
CDR3nt: TGTGCCAGCAGCCCGAGGACACCTTACAATGAGCAGTTCTTC
v_gene: TRBV7-9
d_gene: .
abundance: .
j_gene: TRBJ2-1

CDR3aa: CATSAGGSGTGELFF
CDR3nt: TGTGCCACCAGCGCTGGGGGGAGTGGCACCGGGGAGCTGTTTTTT
v_gene: TRBV15
d_gene: .
abundance: .
j_gene: TRBJ2-2

CDR3aa: CASSLLAGDYNEQFF
CDR3nt: TGTGCCAGCAGCCTACTAGCGGGAGACTACAATGAGCAGTTCTTC
v_gene: TRBV7-2
d_gene: TRBD2
abundance: .
j_gene: TRBJ2-1

CDR3aa: CASSLGAEGARETQYF
CDR3nt: TGTGCCAGCAGTTTGGGGGCGGAGGGGGCGAGGGAGACCCAGTACTTC
v_gene: TRBV28
d_gene: .
abundance: .
j_gene: TRBJ2-5

CDR3aa: CASSVASGQGAGGTEAFF
CDR3nt: TGTGCCAGCAGCGTAGCCTCGGGACAGGGGGCAGGGGGCACTGAAGCTTTCTTT
v_gene: TRBV9
d_gene: TRBD1
abundance: .
j_gene: TRBJ1-1

CDR3aa: CASSSKQEAGETQYF
CDR3nt: TGTGCCAGCAGCTCGAAGCAGGAGGCCGGGGAGACCCAGTACTTC
v_gene: TRBV5-4
d_gene: .
abundance: .
j_gene: TRBJ2-5

CDR3aa: CASSETSGSKYF
CDR3nt: TGTGCCAGCAGTGAAACTAGCGGGAGCAAGTATTTT
v_gene: TRBV6-1
d_gene: TRBD2
abundance: once
j_gene: TRBJ2-3

CDR3aa: CASSPYNGDTEAFF
CDR3nt: TGTGCCAGCAGCCCGTACAACGGGGACACTGAAGCTTTCTTT
v_gene: TRBV7-9
d_gene: .
abundance: .
j_gene: TRBJ1-1

CDR3aa: CASSSIDQPQHF
CDR3nt: TGTGCCAGCAGTTCAATAGATCAGCCCCAGCATTTT
v_gene: TRBV28
d_gene: .
abundance: once
j_gene: TRBJ1-5

CDR3aa: CASSQDRETRQYF
CDR3nt: TGCGCCAGCAGCCAAGATAGGGAGACTAGGCAGTACTTC
v_gene: TRBV4-1
d_gene: .
abundance: .
j_gene: TRBJ2-7

CDR3aa: CASSLREALKYF
CDR3nt: TGTGCCAGCAGCCTACGGGAAGCCTTAAAGTACTTC
v_gene: TRBV28
d_gene: .
abundance: .
j_gene: TRBJ2-7

CDR3aa: CAISESGLAGGVSETQYF
CDR3nt: TGTGCCATCAGTGAGTCGGGACTAGCGGGAGGGGTCTCGGAGACCCAGTACTTC
v_gene: TRBV10-3
d_gene: TRBD2
abundance: .
j_gene: TRBJ2-5

CDR3aa: CASSLRLAGGSDEQYF
CDR3nt: TGTGCCAGCAGCTTAAGACTAGCGGGAGGGTCCGACGAGCAGTACTTC
v_gene: TRBV7-9
d_gene: TRBD2
abundance: .
j_gene: TRBJ2-7

CDR3aa: CASSPHRDSFYEQYF
CDR3nt: TGTGCCAGCAGCCCCCACCGAGACAGCTTCTACGAGCAGTACTTC
v_gene: TRBV5-4
d_gene: .
abundance: .
j_gene: TRBJ2-7

CDR3aa: CASRRTGKDYEQYF
CDR3nt: TGTGCCAGCAGAAGGACAGGGAAGGACTACGAGCAGTACTTC
v_gene: TRBV7-9
d_gene: TRBD1
abundance: .
j_gene: TRBJ2-7

CDR3aa: CASSRATSGQYNEQFF
CDR3nt: TGTGCCAGCAGCCGAGCGACTAGCGGTCAATACAATGAGCAGTTCTTC
v_gene: TRBV5-4
d_gene: TRBD2
abundance: .
j_gene: TRBJ2-1

CDR3aa: CASSWTGGNTGELFF
CDR3nt: TGTGCCAGCAGTTGGACAGGGGGGAACACCGGGGAGCTGTTTTTT
v_gene: TRBV27
d_gene: TRBD1
abundance: .
j_gene: TRBJ2-2

CDR3aa: CASSVGGLGGQETQYF
CDR3nt: TGTGCCAGCAGCGTAGGGGGACTAGGAGGCCAAGAGACCCAGTACTTC
v_gene: TRBV9
d_gene: TRBD2
abundance: .
j_gene: TRBJ2-5

CDR3aa: CAWKLTGSGQPQHF
CDR3nt: TGTGCCTGGAAATTGACAGGGAGTGGCCAGCCCCAGCATTTT
v_gene: TRBV30
d_gene: TRBD1
abundance: .
j_gene: TRBJ1-5

CDR3aa: CAIKREAGRDTQYF
CDR3nt: TGTGCCATCAAACGGGAGGCGGGGCGAGATACGCAGTATTTT
v_gene: TRBV10-3
d_gene: TRBD2
abundance: .
j_gene: TRBJ2-3

CDR3aa: CASSRDRRNEKLFF
CDR3nt: TGTGCCAGCAGTCGTGACAGGAGAAATGAAAAACTGTTTTTT
v_gene: TRBV6-5
d_gene: .
abundance: .
j_gene: TRBJ1-4

CDR3aa: CASSLLAGFGYEQYF
CDR3nt: TGTGCCAGCAGCTTATTAGCGGGGTTCGGGTACGAGCAGTACTTC
v_gene: TRBV7-2
d_gene: TRBD2
abundance: once
j_gene: TRBJ2-7

CDR3aa: CASSLWGRGDTEAFF
CDR3nt: TGCGCCAGCAGCTTGTGGGGCAGGGGGGACACTGAAGCTTTCTTT
v_gene: TRBV5-1
d_gene: TRBD1
abundance: .
j_gene: TRBJ1-1

CDR3aa: CASGLGTVGETQYF
CDR3nt: TGTGCTAGTGGTTTGGGGACTGTTGGAGAGACCCAGTACTTC
v_gene: TRBV12-5
d_gene: .
abundance: once
j_gene: TRBJ2-5

CDR3aa: CASSISGPSYEQYF
CDR3nt: TGTGCCAGCAGTATTAGCGGGCCCTCCTACGAGCAGTACTTC
v_gene: TRBV6-1
d_gene: TRBD2
abundance: .
j_gene: TRBJ2-7

CDR3aa: CAWSGDSFLLF
CDR3nt: TGTGCCTGGAGTGGGGACAGTTTCCTCCTCTTC
v_gene: TRBV30
d_gene: TRBD1
abundance: .
j_gene: TRBJ2-7

CDR3aa: CASRWIQGSVADTQYF
CDR3nt: TGTGCAAGTCGCTGGATACAGGGATCCGTTGCAGATACGCAGTATTTT
v_gene: TRBV12-2
d_gene: .
abundance: .
j_gene: TRBJ2-3

CDR3aa: CAISDVAGGPAQYF
CDR3nt: TGTGCCATCAGTGACGTGGCGGGAGGGCCTGCGCAGTACTTC
v_gene: TRBV10-3
d_gene: TRBD2
abundance: .
j_gene: TRBJ2-7

CDR3aa: CASIWTSNTEAFF
CDR3nt: TGTGCCAGCATATGGACATCGAACACTGAAGCTTTCTTT
v_gene: TRBV28
d_gene: .
abundance: .
j_gene: TRBJ1-1

CDR3aa: CAISSGQGTDTQYF
CDR3nt: TGTGCCATCAGTTCGGGACAGGGGACGGATACGCAGTATTTT
v_gene: TRBV10-3
d_gene: TRBD1
abundance: once
j_gene: TRBJ2-3

CDR3aa: CASSQGSDSNQPQHF
CDR3nt: TGCGCCAGCAGCCAAGGTAGCGATAGCAATCAGCCCCAGCATTTT
v_gene: TRBV4-1
d_gene: .
abundance: .
j_gene: TRBJ1-5

CDR3aa: CASSLVRSRAYGYTF
CDR3nt: TGTGCCAGCAGCTTAGTTCGATCCAGGGCCTATGGCTACACCTTC
v_gene: TRBV7-9
d_gene: .
abundance: once
j_gene: TRBJ1-2

CDR3aa: CASTPMRAGNTIYF
CDR3nt: TGTGCCAGCACACCAATGCGGGCTGGAAACACCATATATTTT
v_gene: TRBV7-9
d_gene: .
abundance: .
j_gene: TRBJ1-3

CDR3aa: CASTRDRGGTLTEAFF
CDR3nt: TGTGCCAGCACCCGGGACAGGGGGGGGACGCTCACTGAAGCTTTCTTT
v_gene: TRBV6-6
d_gene: TRBD1
abundance: .
j_gene: TRBJ1-1

CDR3aa: CATSRAREETQYF
CDR3nt: TGTGCCACCAGCAGAGCCAGGGAAGAGACCCAGTACTTC
v_gene: TRBV15
d_gene: .
abundance: .
j_gene: TRBJ2-5

CDR3aa: CASSSPFGLSTDTQYF
CDR3nt: TGTGCCAGCAGTTCCCCTTTTGGACTCAGCACAGATACGCAGTATTTT
v_gene: TRBV27
d_gene: .
abundance: .
j_gene: TRBJ2-3

CDR3aa: CASSLGSGDSNQPQHF
CDR3nt: TGTGCCAGCAGCTTGGGGTCAGGGGATAGCAATCAGCCCCAGCATTTT
v_gene: TRBV5-6
d_gene: .
abundance: .
j_gene: TRBJ1-5

CDR3aa: CASSAGQGVDEQYF
CDR3nt: TGTGCCAGCAGCGCGGGACAGGGGGTCGACGAGCAGTACTTC
v_gene: TRBV11-2
d_gene: TRBD1
abundance: .
j_gene: TRBJ2-7

CDR3aa: CASARTGGVGYTF
CDR3nt: TGTGCCAGCGCGCGGACAGGGGGAGTTGGCTACACCTTC
v_gene: TRBV6-5
d_gene: TRBD1
abundance: .
j_gene: TRBJ1-2

CDR3aa: CAISTGTSFQGQFF
CDR3nt: TGTGCCATCTCCACCGGGACTAGCTTCCAAGGGCAGTTCTTC
v_gene: TRBV10-3
d_gene: TRBD2
abundance: once
j_gene: TRBJ2-1

CDR3aa: CATSSGTSGDSYEQYF
CDR3nt: TGCGCCACCTCCTCCGGGACTAGCGGGGACTCCTACGAGCAGTACTTC
v_gene: TRBV10-1
d_gene: TRBD2
abundance: .
j_gene: TRBJ2-7

CDR3aa: CASSDPRGGGEQFF
CDR3nt: TGTGCCAGCAGTGACCCCAGGGGAGGGGGTGAGCAGTTCTTC
v_gene: TRBV6-4
d_gene: .
abundance: .
j_gene: TRBJ2-1

CDR3aa: CASSSDRDTEGYTF
CDR3nt: TGTGCCAGCAGCTCCGACCGGGACACTGAAGGCTACACCTTC
v_gene: TRBV7-9
d_gene: .
abundance: .
j_gene: TRBJ1-2

CDR3aa: CASSQAEGQSNEQYF
CDR3nt: TGCGCCAGCAGCCAAGCGGAGGGGCAGTCCAACGAGCAGTACTTC
v_gene: TRBV4-3
d_gene: .
abundance: once
j_gene: TRBJ2-7

CDR3aa: CASSERGSYGYTF
CDR3nt: TGTGCCAGTAGTGAGCGGGGATCCTATGGCTACACCTTC
v_gene: TRBV19
d_gene: .
abundance: .
j_gene: TRBJ1-2

CDR3aa: CASSKQGSTDTQYF
CDR3nt: TGTGCCAGCAGTAAACAGGGTAGCACAGATACGCAGTATTTT
v_gene: TRBV2
d_gene: .
abundance: .
j_gene: TRBJ2-3